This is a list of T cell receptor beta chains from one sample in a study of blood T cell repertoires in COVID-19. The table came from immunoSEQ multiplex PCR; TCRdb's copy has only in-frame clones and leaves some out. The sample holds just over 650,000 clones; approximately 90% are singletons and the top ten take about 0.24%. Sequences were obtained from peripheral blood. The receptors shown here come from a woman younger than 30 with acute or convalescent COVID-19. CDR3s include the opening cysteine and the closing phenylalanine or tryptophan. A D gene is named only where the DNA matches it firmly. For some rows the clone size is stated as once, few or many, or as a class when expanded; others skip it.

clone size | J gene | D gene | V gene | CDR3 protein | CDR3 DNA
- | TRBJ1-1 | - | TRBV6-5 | CASSYLENTEAFF | TGTGCCAGCAGTTACCTAGAGAACACTGAAGCTTTCTTT
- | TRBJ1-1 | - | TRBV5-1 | CASGEGRMNTEAFF | TGCGCCAGCGGGGAGGGTCGCATGAACACTGAAGCTTTCTTT
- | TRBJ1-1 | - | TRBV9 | CASSVTGSNTEAFF | TGTGCCAGCAGCGTAACAGGGTCAAACACTGAAGCTTTCTTT
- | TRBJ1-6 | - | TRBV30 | CAWDRENSPLHF | TGTGCCTGGGACAGAGAAAATTCACCCCTCCACTTT
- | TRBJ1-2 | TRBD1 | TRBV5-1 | CATSTPGTDYGYTF | TGCGCCACCAGTACTCCCGGGACAGACTATGGCTACACCTTC
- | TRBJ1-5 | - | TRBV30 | CAWSLTGVGNQPQHF | TGTGCCTGGAGTCTTACGGGGGTGGGCAATCAGCCCCAGCATTTT
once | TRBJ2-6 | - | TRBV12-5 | CASGRSSGANVLTF | TGTGCTAGTGGGCGGAGCTCTGGGGCCAACGTCCTGACTTTC
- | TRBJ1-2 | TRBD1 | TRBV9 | CASSPRSRGSNGYTF | TGTGCCAGCAGCCCCCGTTCCAGGGGGTCCAATGGCTACACCTTC
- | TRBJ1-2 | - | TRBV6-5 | CASTRSRREAGYTF | TGTGCCAGCACCCGATCGAGAAGGGAGGCTGGCTACACCTTC
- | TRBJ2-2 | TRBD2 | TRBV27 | CASSLAGGAGELFF | TGTGCCAGCAGTTTAGCGGGGGGGGCCGGGGAGCTGTTTTTT
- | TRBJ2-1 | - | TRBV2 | CASSVTGNGEQFF | TGTGCCAGCAGTGTAACGGGAAATGGAGAGCAGTTCTTC
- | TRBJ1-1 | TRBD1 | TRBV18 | CASSPGQKNTEAFF | TGTGCCAGCTCCCCGGGACAGAAGAACACTGAAGCTTTCTTT
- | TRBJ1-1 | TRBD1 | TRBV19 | CASTRTGKRAEAFF | TGTGCCAGTACCAGGACAGGAAAGCGCGCTGAAGCTTTCTTT
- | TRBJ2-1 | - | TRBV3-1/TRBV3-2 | CASSQDLGSSLYNEQFF | TGTGCCAGCAGCCAAGATCTCGGTTCTAGCCTTTACAATGAGCAGTTCTTC
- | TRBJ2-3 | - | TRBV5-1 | CASSLEPGPDTQYF | TGCGCCAGCAGCTTGGAGCCGGGTCCAGATACGCAGTATTTT
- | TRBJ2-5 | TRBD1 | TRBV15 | CATSRGTGRSETQYF | TGTGCCACCAGCAGAGGGACAGGGAGGTCGGAGACCCAGTACTTC
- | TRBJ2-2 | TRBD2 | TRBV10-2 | CASSKAAGIKTGELFF | TGCGCCAGCTCCAAGGCAGCGGGGATTAAGACCGGGGAGCTGTTTTTT
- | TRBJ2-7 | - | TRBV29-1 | CGAEDSYEQYF | TGCGGGGCAGAAGACTCCTACGAGCAGTACTTC
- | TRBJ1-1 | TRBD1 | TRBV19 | CASTRQGNTEAFF | TGTGCCAGTACCCGACAGGGGAACACTGAAGCTTTCTTT
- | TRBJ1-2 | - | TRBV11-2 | CASSMRGYGYTF | TGTGCCAGCAGCATGAGGGGGTATGGCTACACCTTC
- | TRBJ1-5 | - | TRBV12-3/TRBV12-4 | CASRLDIGPQHF | TGTGCCAGCAGGCTCGACATCGGGCCCCAGCATTTT
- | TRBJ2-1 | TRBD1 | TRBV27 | CASSSRRDRGVYNEQFF | TGTGCCAGCAGTTCCCGCCGGGACAGGGGTGTTTACAATGAGCAGTTCTTC
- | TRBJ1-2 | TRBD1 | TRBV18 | CASSPNYRGGYTF | TGTGCCAGCTCACCAAACTACAGGGGCGGCTACACCTTC
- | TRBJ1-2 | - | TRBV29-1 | CSGQGNGYTF | TGCAGCGGCCAGGGAAACGGCTACACCTTC
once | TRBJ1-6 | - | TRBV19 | CASSIRQTSPLHF | TGTGCCAGTAGTATCAGACAGACCTCACCCCTCCACTTT
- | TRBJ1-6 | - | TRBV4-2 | CASSQTPSNSPLHF | TGTGCCAGCAGCCAGACTCCCTCTAATTCACCCCTCCACTTT
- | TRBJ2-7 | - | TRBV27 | CASTSNRGGEQYF | TGTGCCAGCACGTCGAACAGGGGGGGCGAGCAGTACTTC
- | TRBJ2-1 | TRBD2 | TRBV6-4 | CASSVSGGVNNEQFF | TGTGCCAGCAGTGTAAGCGGGGGAGTGAACAATGAGCAGTTCTTC
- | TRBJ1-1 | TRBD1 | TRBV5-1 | CASSLLETGRTAFF | TGCGCCAGCAGCTTACTGGAGACAGGGCGGACAGCTTTCTTT
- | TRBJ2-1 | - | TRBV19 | CASSIGYAKLLNEQFF | TGTGCCAGTAGTATAGGCTACGCTAAACTTCTCAATGAGCAGTTCTTC
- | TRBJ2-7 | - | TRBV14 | CASSQETGSSYEQYF | TGTGCCAGCAGCCAAGAAACAGGTAGCTCCTACGAGCAGTACTTC
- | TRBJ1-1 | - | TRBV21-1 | CARKLRVGEAFF | TGTGCCAGGAAGCTCAGGGTGGGTGAAGCTTTCTTT
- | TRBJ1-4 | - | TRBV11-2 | CASSPHQGETNEKLFF | TGTGCCAGCAGCCCTCACCAGGGTGAGACTAATGAAAAACTGTTTTTT
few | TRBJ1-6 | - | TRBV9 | CASSLQGRDSPLHF | TGTGCCAGCAGCTTACAGGGTAGGGATTCACCCCTCCACTTT